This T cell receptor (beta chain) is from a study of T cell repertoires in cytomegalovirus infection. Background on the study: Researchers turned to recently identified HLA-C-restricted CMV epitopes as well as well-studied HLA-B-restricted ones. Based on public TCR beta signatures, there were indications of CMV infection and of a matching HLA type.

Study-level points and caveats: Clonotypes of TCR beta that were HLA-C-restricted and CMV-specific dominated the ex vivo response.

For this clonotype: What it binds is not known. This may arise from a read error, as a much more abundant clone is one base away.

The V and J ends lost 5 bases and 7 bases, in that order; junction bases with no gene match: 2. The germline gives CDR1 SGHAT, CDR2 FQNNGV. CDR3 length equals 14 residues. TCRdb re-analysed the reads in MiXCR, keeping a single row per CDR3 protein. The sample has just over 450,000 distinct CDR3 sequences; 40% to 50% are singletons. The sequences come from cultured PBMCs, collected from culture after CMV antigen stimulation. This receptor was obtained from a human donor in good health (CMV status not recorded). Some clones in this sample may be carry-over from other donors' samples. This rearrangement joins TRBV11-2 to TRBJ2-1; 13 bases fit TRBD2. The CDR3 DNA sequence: TGTGCCAGCAGCCCGACTAGCGGGGGGAATGAGCAGTTCTTC. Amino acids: CASSPTSGGNEQFF.